A single sample is the source of the 29 T cell receptor beta chains below, sequenced in a study of blood T cells in healthy people across ages (dated by TCRdb to the mid-2010s). Preparation of the library involved 5' RACE. The data were produced on an Illumina HiSeq 2500. A second about 7 to 12 cycle PCR used a sample-barcoded 5' primer and a J-beta primer mix. TCRdb reworked the public reads: Q25 trimming with fastp, MiXCR clone assembly, productive beta chains retained. For every CDR3 protein sequence, its rows merge into one entry that carries the most common genes and DNA. The sample table holds about 730,000 distinct CDR3 sequences, of which 43% were seen once. The top ten clones comprise about 20% of the sample. The sample taken for sequencing was blood. The receptors come from a woman between 55 and 75 years old in good health.

The chain has TRBV29-1 and TRBJ2-1; TRBD2 is a possible D gene (5 bases). The V end was cut by 0 bases, the J end by 0 bases, with 12 bases between. Germline V gives CDR1 SQVTM, CDR2 ANQGSEA. CDR3 size: 16 residues. This CDR3 is CSVEDGETDSYNEQFF. DNA of the CDR3: TGCAGCGTTGAAGATGGGGAGACGGACTCCTACAATGAGCAGTTCTTC.

V gene TRBV5-4 combines with J gene TRBJ2-3; D is perhaps TRBD2 (7 bases). Trimming removed 5 bases from V and 0 bases from J, with 16 bases in between. The CDR3 totals 16 residues. Per germline, CDR1 SGHNT and CDR2 YYREEE (reference sequence). This CDR3 is CASSKGGGVSTDTQYF. The CDR3 DNA is TGTGCCAGCAGTAAAGGGGGGGGCGTTAGCACAGATACGCAGTATTTT.

The table lists this clonotype with a few counts. This may stem from a read error, because a much larger clone lies one nucleotide away. The chain uses TRBV9 and TRBJ2-3, with unresolved D. V was trimmed by 0 bases and J by 0 bases, leaving 2 bases between them. From germline, CDR1 is SGDLS and CDR2 YYNGEE. This CDR3 region has 13 residues. CDR3 bases: TGTGCCAGCAGCGTAGAAAGCACAGATACGCAGTATTTT. Its translation: CASSVESTDTQYF.

This clonotype was recorded a few times. Here the CDR3 DNA reads TGTGCCAGCAGTTCCATGGGGACCCAGCATTTT. Translation gives CASSSMGTQHF. V gene TRBV12-3 or TRBV12-4 combines with J gene TRBJ1-5; D gene unclear. V lost 4 bases to trimming and J lost 11 bases, with 9 bases between them. The CDR3 totals 11 residues.

This clonotype was recorded many times. The V call is TRBV7-9, the J call TRBJ2-7; 12 bases align to TRBD2. The V gene end was trimmed by 5 bases and the J gene end by 3 bases; junction bases not matched to a gene: 5. Germline V gene sequence: CDR1 SEHNR, CDR2 FQNEAQ (reference sequence). The CDR3 runs to 15 residues. The CDR3 nucleotides read TGTGCCAGCAGCGGAGGACTAGCGGGGCACTACGAGCAGTACTTC. It encodes CASSGGLAGHYEQYF. The full variable domain, with the rest looked up from reference TRBV7-9 and TRBJ2-7, is DTGVSQNPRHKITKRGQNVTFRCDPISEHNRLYWYRQTLGQGPEFLTYFQNEAQLEKSRLLSDRFSAERPKGSFSTLEIQRTEQGDSAMYLCASSGGLAGHYEQYFGPGTRLTVT.

As concerns this clonotype: This may stem from a read error, because a much larger clone lies one nucleotide away. The genes are TRBV20-1 and TRBJ2-1; TRBD2 agrees at 12 bases. With 2 bases clipped from V and 9 bases from J, the junction kept 5 bases outside the gene matches. Germline V lookup: CDR1 DFQATT, CDR2 SNEGSKA (reference sequence). This CDR3 is built from 14 residues. The CDR3 here is CSARTSGGTIEQFF. CDR3 bases: TGCAGTGCTAGAACTAGCGGGGGGACCATTGAGCAGTTCTTC.

The chain couples TRBV3-1 to TRBJ2-1; 12 bases agree with TRBD2. This CDR3 contains 15 residues. Germline-derived CDR1 and CDR2 are LGHDT and YNNKEL (reference sequence). J lost 10 bases, V lost 4 bases, and 8 bases had no gene match. The CDR3 coding sequence is TGTGCCAGCAGCCGGACAAATGGACTAGCGGGAGAGCAGTTCTTC. The encoded protein is CASSRTNGLAGEQFF.

The rearrangement joins TRBV4-1 to TRBJ1-2; D remains unclear. The CDR3 loop spans 16 amino acids. The V and J ends lost 0 bases and 0 bases respectively, with 11 bases between them. Germline values: CDR1 MGHRA, CDR2 YSYEKL. The CDR3 sequence is CASSQDSGIANYGYTF. The CDR3 DNA follows: TGCGCCAGCAGCCAAGATTCAGGTATCGCTAACTATGGCTACACCTTC.

The chain combines TRBV20-1 with TRBJ2-5; D gene unclear. Germline CDR1 and CDR2: DFQATT and SNEGSKA (reference sequence). Trimming cost V 5 bases and J 5 bases, with 9 bases left between them. The CDR3 is made up of 11 amino acids. The CDR3 sequence is CSALPRETQYF. CDR3 nucleotides: TGCAGTGCTTTACCGCGGGAGACCCAGTACTTC.

This chain uses TRBV5-6 with TRBJ2-7; the D gene could be TRBD1 or TRBD2 (5 bases each). The last part of the DNA fits TRBJ2-5 better; the J call may be wrong. Germline loops: CDR1 SGHDT, CDR2 YYEEEE. The CDR3 has 14 amino acids. This CDR3 reads CASSPLYGGQTQYF. The CDR3 coding sequence is TGTGCCAGCAGCCCCTTGTATGGGGGACAGACCCAGTACTTC.

The V and J genes are TRBV11-3 and TRBJ2-1; D may be TRBD1 or TRBD2 (5 bases each). The CDR3 loop spans 15 amino acids. Germline V gene sequence: CDR1 SGHNT, CDR2 YENEEA. V lost 1 base and J 7 bases, leaving 14 bases between the germline ends. In nucleotides, the CDR3 is TGTGCCAGCAGCTTAGCGGGGCTTTCAAAGAATGAGCAGTTCTTC. Amino acid sequence: CASSLAGLSKNEQFF.

This clonotype was found a few times. The chain uses TRBV3-1 and TRBJ2-1, with no clear D. CDR1 is LGHDT, CDR2 YNNKEL, per germline (reference sequence). The CDR3 has 12 residues. V was pared by 0 bases and J by 10 bases, with 7 bases between. The CDR3 here is CASSQESREQFF. In DNA, the CDR3 is TGTGCCAGCAGCCAAGAGAGCCGAGAGCAGTTCTTC.

There are a few counts of this clonotype. J is TRBJ2-1 and V is TRBV20-1; possibly TRBD1 for D (6 bases). This CDR3 region has 15 residues. V shed 6 bases and J shed 0 bases, with 15 bases lying between them. Germline V CDR1 and CDR2: DFQATT, SNEGSKA (reference sequence). The CDR3 reads CSAKKQGDSYNEQFF. Written as DNA, the CDR3 is TGCAGTGCCAAGAAACAGGGAGACTCCTACAATGAGCAGTTCTTC.

This clonotype was observed a handful of times. The chain combines TRBV6-6 with TRBJ1-3; D is undetermined. Germline CDR1 reads MNHNY; CDR2 reads SVGAGI (reference sequence). V was pared by 2 bases and J by 7 bases, with 12 bases between. The CDR3 covers 14 residues. The chain's CDR3 is CASSYGWIINTIYF. CDR3 nucleotides: TGTGCCAGCAGTTACGGCTGGATTATTAACACCATATATTTT.

With regard to this clonotype: This could be a read error, since a much larger clone is one nucleotide away. The J gene is TRBJ2-1, the V gene TRBV5-1; TRBD2 might be the D (5 bases). The closer fit of TRBJ2-7 to the DNA end suggests the J call may be wrong. The CDR3 is 13 amino acids. Germline V gene lookup returns CDR1 SGHRS and CDR2 YFSETQ. Here the CDR3 reads CASSMGEYNEQYF. The CDR3 DNA is TGCGCCAGCAGTATGGGAGAGTACAATGAGCAGTACTTC.

The sample holds one count of this clonotype. The V and J genes are TRBV20-1 and TRBJ1-1; no firm D call. Germline CDR1 DFQATT, CDR2 SNEGSKA (reference sequence). Trimming stripped 6 bases from V and 1 base from J, with 12 bases between. This CDR3 contains 13 residues. In DNA, the CDR3 is TGCAGTGCCCCCCGGGTCGGGAACACTGAAGCTTTCTTT. Amino acid sequence: CSAPRVGNTEAFF.

The chain carries TRBV7-2 and TRBJ2-1; TRBD2 matches 7 bases. Unmatched junction bases numbered 9, after V lost 1 base and J lost 12 bases. The CDR3 has 14 residues. In germline, CDR1 is SGHTA, CDR2 FQGNSA. The CDR3 nucleotides are TGTGCCAGCAGCTTAGAGGGCCGGGGGGTCGGGCAGTTCTTC. Translating gives CASSLEGRGVGQFF.

V usage is TRBV6-2 or TRBV6-3 and J usage is TRBJ2-3, with 8 bases that match TRBD1. J gave up 3 bases and V 8 bases, and 10 bases lay outside the gene matches. The CDR3 spans 15 residues. Germline CDR1 reads MNHEY; CDR2 reads SVGEGT. The CDR3 coding sequence is TGTGCCAGCGTATCCGGGACAGGAGTTACAGATACGCAGTATTTT. This gives the protein CASVSGTGVTDTQYF.

The chain uses TRBV7-2 and TRBJ2-1; 11 positions agree with TRBD2. The length of the CDR3 is 20 residues. Germline CDR1 SGHTA, CDR2 FQGNSA. V dropped 10 bases and J dropped 1; count of bases not matched to a gene: 21. Here the CDR3 reads CATANPTSGSGGSSYNEQFF. In DNA form, the CDR3 reads TGTGCCACCGCAAATCCCACTAGCGGGAGTGGTGGGAGTTCCTACAATGAGCAGTTCTTC. Full variable domain (missing parts from reference TRBV7-2 and TRBJ2-1): GAGVSQSPSNKVTEKGKDVELRCDPISGHTALYWYRQSLGQGLEFLIYFQGNSAPDKSGLPSDRFSAERTGGSVSTLTIQRTQQEDSAVYLCATANPTSGSGGSSYNEQFFGPGTRLTVL.

This clonotype turned up a few times. This rearrangement joins TRBV10-3 to TRBJ1-3; D is uncertain. The germline CDR1 and CDR2 sequences are ENHRY and SYGVKD. The germline V and J ends were trimmed by 7 bases and 2 bases, with 12 bases remaining between them. The CDR3 extends over 14 amino acids. CDR3 region: CAIKQRGPGNTIYF. The CDR3 DNA is TGTGCCATCAAGCAAAGAGGGCCTGGAAACACCATATATTTT.

Ten or more counts support this clonotype. The chain carries TRBV29-1 and TRBJ2-5; D call uncertain. The assigned J gene may be wrong: the sequence end matches TRBJ2-7 better. Germline V lookup: CDR1 SQVTM, CDR2 ANQGSEA. The CDR3 has 14 residues. The chain's CDR3 is CSVEFGRVSTEQYF. Here the CDR3 DNA reads TGCAGCGTTGAATTTGGGCGCGTCTCCACCGAGCAGTACTTC.

This clonotype was detected only a few times. The chain links TRBV27 to TRBJ1-2, with D perhaps matching TRBD1 (5 bases). Between the trimmed V and J ends, which lost 3 bases and 3 bases, there was a span of 14 bases. Per the germline V gene, CDR1 is MNHEY and CDR2 is SMNVEV (reference sequence). The CDR3 is 15 residues long. Here the CDR3 DNA reads TGTGCCAGCAGTTTCAGAGGCTGGGGGGACTATGGCTACACCTTC. Translation gives CASSFRGWGDYGYTF.

The sample holds a few counts of this clonotype. J is TRBJ2-7 and V is TRBV21-1; TRBD1, the table's D call, was not compared with the DNA. TRBV21-1 is termed a pseudogene. The CDR3 is made up of 17 amino acids. The DNA of the CDR3 is TGTGCCAGCAGCAAAGGGGGGGGACCGGGAGAAAGTAACGAGCAGTACTTC. Amino acid sequence: CASSKGGGPGESNEQYF.

CDR3 coding DNA: TGCAGCGGTGGGACTAGCGGGAGGGCGGAGCAGTTCTTC. Translating gives CSGGTSGRAEQFF. This chain links TRBV29-1 with TRBJ2-1; TRBD2 aligns across 16 bases. The CDR3 length is 13 residues. Trimming removed 7 bases from V and 10 bases from J; junction bases left unmatched: 4. CDR1 and CDR2 from the germline V gene are SQVTM and ANQGSEA.

The V gene is TRBV5-1, the J gene TRBJ2-5; D not certain. The CDR3 loop spans 13 amino acids. Germline V CDR1 and CDR2: SGHRS, YFSETQ. Trimming left V 0 bases short and J 4 bases short, with 7 bases between. The DNA for the CDR3 is TGCGCCAGCAGCTTGGAACGGGCAGAGACCCAGTACTTC. Translated, it gives CASSLERAETQYF.

The chain uses TRBV12-3 or TRBV12-4 and TRBJ1-2; the D gene is possibly TRBD1 (6 bases). Trimming took 2 bases from V and 8 from J, leaving 15 bases between them. The CDR3 is 14 residues long. CDR3 in DNA: TGTGCCAGCAGTTTAACTTACAGGGTGGGCGGCTACACCTTC. Its protein product is CASSLTYRVGGYTF.

This clonotype occurred a few times. The chain employs TRBV6-5 and TRBJ2-7; tentatively, D is TRBD1 (6 bases). The ends were cut back, 1 base at V and 7 bases at J, with 23 bases in the middle. The CDR3 consists of 17 residues. The V gene's germline CDR1 is MNHEY and CDR2 SVGAGI. In nucleotides, the CDR3 is TGTGCCAGCAGTTACTTCTCGGCACCGGACAGTTACAATGAGCAGTACTTC. Translating gives CASSYFSAPDSYNEQYF.

This clonotype has ten or more counts. The V gene is TRBV4-3, the J gene TRBJ2-7, with TRBD2 matching over 9 bases. Trimming took 0 bases from V and 4 from J; bases not matched to a gene: 7. The CDR3 is 16 residues long. Germline CDR1 LGHNA, CDR2 YSLEER. The CDR3 DNA follows: TGCGCCAGCAGCCAAGATTCGGCGGGAGGGGCTTACGAGCAGTACTTC. This gives the protein CASSQDSAGGAYEQYF.

This clonotype occurred a few times. The rearrangement uses TRBV27 and TRBJ1-4; D is possibly TRBD1 (5 bases). The ends were cut back, 7 bases at V and 4 bases at J, with 10 bases in the middle. CDR1 is MNHEY and CDR2 is SMNVEV in the germline V gene (reference sequence). The CDR3 length is 13 residues. DNA for the CDR3: TGTGCCAGCACCTGGGGGATTAATGAAAAACTGTTTTTT. Amino acids: CASTWGINEKLFF.